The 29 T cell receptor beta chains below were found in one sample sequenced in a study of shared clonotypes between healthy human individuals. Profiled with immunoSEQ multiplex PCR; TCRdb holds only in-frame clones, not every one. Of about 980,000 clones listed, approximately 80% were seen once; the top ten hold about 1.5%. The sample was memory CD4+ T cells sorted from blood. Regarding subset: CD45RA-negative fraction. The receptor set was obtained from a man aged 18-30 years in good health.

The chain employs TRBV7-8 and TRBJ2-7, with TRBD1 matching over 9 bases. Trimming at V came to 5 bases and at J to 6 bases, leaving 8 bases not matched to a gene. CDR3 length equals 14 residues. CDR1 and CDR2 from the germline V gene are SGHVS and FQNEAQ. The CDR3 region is CASSTGTGRTEQYF. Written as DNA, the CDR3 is TGTGCCAGCAGCACCGGGACAGGGAGGACCGAGCAGTACTTC.

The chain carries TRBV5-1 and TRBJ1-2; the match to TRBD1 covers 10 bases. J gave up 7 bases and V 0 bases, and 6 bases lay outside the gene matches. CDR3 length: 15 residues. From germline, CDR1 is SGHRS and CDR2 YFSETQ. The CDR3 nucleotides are TGCGCCAGCAGCTTGGAGGGACAGGGGACCCGTGGCTACACCTTC. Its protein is CASSLEGQGTRGYTF.

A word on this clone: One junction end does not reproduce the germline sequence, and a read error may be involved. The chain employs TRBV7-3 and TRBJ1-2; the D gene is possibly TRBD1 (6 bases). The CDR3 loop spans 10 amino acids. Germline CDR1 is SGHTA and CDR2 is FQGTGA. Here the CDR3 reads CASGAGQKSF. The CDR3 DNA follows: TGTGCCAGCGGAGCAGGACAGAAAAGCTTC.

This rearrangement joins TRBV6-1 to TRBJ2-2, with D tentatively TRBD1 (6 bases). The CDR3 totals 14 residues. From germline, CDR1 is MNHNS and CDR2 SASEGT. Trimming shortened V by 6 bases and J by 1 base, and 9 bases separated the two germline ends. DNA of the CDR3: TGTGCCAGCAGGACGACAGGGAACACCGGGGAGCTGTTTTTT. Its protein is CASRTTGNTGELFF.

This CDR3 reads CASSLGREADTQYF. The CDR3 DNA follows: TGCGCCAGCAGCTTGGGCAGGGAAGCAGATACGCAGTATTTT. The chain couples TRBV5-1 to TRBJ2-3; the D gene is possibly TRBD1 (5 bases). The CDR3 is 14 residues long. V was pared by 0 bases and J by 4 bases, with 9 bases between. Germline V gene data show CDR1 as SGHRS and CDR2 as YFSETQ.

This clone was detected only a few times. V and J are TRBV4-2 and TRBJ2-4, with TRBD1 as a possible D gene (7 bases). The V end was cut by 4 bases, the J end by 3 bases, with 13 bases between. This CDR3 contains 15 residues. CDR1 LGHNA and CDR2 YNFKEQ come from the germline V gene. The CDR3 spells CASSRRQGGKNIQYF. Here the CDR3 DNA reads TGTGCCAGCAGCCGTAGACAGGGAGGCAAAAACATTCAGTACTTC.

The CDR3, as DNA: TGCACCAGCAGCCAAGATTGGGTGGCCCGGAGGGGTTACAATGAGCAGTTCTTC. As protein: CTSSQDWVARRGYNEQFF. The chain combines TRBV1 with TRBJ2-1; the table names TRBD2, a call not compared with the DNA. TRBV1 is deemed a pseudogene. This CDR3 is built from 18 residues.

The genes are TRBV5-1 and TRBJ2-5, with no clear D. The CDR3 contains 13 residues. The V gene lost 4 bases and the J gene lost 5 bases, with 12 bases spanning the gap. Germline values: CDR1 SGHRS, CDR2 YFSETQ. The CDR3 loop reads CASSRVTEETQYF. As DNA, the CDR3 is TGCGCCAGCAGCAGAGTCACAGAGGAGACCCAGTACTTC.

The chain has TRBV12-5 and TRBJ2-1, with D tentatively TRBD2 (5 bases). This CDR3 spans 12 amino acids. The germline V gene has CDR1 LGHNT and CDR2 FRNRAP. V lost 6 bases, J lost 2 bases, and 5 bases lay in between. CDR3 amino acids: CASGEAYNEQFF. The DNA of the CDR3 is TGTGCTAGTGGGGAGGCCTACAATGAGCAGTTCTTC.

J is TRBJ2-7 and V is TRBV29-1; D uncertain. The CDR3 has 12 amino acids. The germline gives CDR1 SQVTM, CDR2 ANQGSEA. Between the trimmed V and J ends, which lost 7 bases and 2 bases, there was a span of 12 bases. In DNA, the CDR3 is TGCAGCGGGGTCAGGTGGCCCTACGAGCAGTACTTC. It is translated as CSGVRWPYEQYF.

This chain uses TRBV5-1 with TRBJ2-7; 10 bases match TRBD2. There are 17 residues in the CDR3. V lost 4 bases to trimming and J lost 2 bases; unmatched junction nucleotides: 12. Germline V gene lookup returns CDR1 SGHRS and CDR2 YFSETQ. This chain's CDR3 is CASSNGLAEFGAYEQYF. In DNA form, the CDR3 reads TGCGCCAGCAGCAATGGACTAGCGGAGTTCGGCGCCTACGAGCAGTACTTC.

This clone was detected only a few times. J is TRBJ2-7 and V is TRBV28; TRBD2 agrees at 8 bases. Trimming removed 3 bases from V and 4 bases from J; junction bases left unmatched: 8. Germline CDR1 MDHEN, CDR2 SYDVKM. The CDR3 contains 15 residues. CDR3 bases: TGTGCCAGCAGTTTGGGAGCGGGGGAGTTGTACGAGCAGTACTTC. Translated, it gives CASSLGAGELYEQYF.

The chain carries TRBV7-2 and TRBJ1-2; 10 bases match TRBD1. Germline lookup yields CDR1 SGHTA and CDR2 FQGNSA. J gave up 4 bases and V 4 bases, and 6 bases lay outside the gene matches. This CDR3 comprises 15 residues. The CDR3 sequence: CASSSDRGRSYGYTF. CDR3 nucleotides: TGTGCCAGCAGCTCTGACAGGGGGCGAAGCTATGGCTACACCTTC.

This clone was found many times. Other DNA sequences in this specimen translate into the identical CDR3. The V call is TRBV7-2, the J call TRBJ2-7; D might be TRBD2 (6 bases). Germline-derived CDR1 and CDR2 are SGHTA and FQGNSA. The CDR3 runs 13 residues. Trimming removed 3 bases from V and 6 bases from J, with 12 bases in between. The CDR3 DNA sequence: TGTGCCAGCAGCTTGGGGGGTGCTAGCGAGCAGTACTTC. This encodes CASSLGGASEQYF.

CDR3 bases: TGTGCCAGCAGCCAAGATCTAGGGACAGGGAAAGGCTACACCTTC. Amino acid sequence: CASSQDLGTGKGYTF. The V call is TRBV14, the J call TRBJ1-2; 9 nucleotides agree with TRBD1. This CDR3 has 15 amino acids. The germline CDR1 and CDR2 sequences are SGHDN and FVKESK. The V segment lost 0 bases and the J segment 8 bases; nucleotides outside the gene matches: 7.

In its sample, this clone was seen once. CDR3 loop: CASSYSSGIYEQYF. The CDR3 bases are TGTGCCAGCAGTTACTCGTCAGGGATCTACGAGCAGTACTTC. The chain carries TRBV6-6 and TRBJ2-7; a weak D match, TRBD1 (5 bases). The CDR3 spans 14 residues. Germline loops: CDR1 MNHNY, CDR2 SVGAGI (reference sequence). V was trimmed by 0 bases and J by 3 bases, leaving 9 bases between them.

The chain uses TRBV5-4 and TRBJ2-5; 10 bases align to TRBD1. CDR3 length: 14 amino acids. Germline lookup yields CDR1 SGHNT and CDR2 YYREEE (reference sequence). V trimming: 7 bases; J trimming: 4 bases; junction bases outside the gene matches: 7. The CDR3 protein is CASGQGGPTETQYF. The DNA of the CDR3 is TGTGCCAGCGGACAGGGGGGGCCGACAGAGACCCAGTACTTC.

The DNA for the CDR3 is TGCGCCAGCAGCCAAGATCCGGACAGACTAGTCCCTAAAGAGACCCAGTACTTC. The encoded protein is CASSQDPDRLVPKETQYF. The rearrangement uses TRBV4-1 and TRBJ2-5, with D perhaps being TRBD1 or TRBD2 (6 bases each). The CDR3 totals 18 residues. Germline values: CDR1 MGHRA, CDR2 YSYEKL. The V and J ends lost 0 bases and 3 bases respectively, with 20 bases between them.

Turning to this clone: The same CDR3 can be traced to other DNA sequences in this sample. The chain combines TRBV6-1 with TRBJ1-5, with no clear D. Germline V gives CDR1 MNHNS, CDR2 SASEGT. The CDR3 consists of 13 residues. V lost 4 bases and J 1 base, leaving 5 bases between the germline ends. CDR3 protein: CASSARSNQPQHF. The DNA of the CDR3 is TGTGCCAGCAGTGCCAGGAGCAATCAGCCCCAGCATTTT.

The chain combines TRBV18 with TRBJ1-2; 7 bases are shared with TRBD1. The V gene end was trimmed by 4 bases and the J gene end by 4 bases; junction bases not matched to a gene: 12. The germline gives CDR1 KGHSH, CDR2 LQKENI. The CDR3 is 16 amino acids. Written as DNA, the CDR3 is TGTGCCAGCTCACGGGACAGCGCCGCTCTTAGCTATGGCTACACCTTC. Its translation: CASSRDSAALSYGYTF.

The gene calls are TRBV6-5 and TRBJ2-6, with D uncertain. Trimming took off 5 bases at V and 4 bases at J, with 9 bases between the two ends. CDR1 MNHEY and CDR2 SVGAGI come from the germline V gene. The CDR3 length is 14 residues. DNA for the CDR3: TGTGCCAGCAGTGACACTGCCGGGGCCAACGTCCTGACTTTC. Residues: CASSDTAGANVLTF.

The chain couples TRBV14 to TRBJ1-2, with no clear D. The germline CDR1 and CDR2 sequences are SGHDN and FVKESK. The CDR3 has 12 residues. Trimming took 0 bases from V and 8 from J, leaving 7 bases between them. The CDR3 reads CASSQDGLGYTF. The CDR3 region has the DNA TGTGCCAGCAGCCAAGATGGGTTGGGCTACACCTTC.

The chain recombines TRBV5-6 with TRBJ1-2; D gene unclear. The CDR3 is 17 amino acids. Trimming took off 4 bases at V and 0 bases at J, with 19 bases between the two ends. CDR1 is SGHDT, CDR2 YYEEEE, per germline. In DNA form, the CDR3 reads TGTGCCAGCAGCCAGCTTGAATTGCGATTCCCTAACTATGGCTACACCTTC. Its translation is CASSQLELRFPNYGYTF.

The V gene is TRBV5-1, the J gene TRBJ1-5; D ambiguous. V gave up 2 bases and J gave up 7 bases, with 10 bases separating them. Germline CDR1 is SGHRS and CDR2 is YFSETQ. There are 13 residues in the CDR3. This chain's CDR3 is CASSFSSGQPQHF. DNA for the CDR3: TGCGCCAGCAGCTTTTCCTCCGGACAGCCCCAGCATTTT.

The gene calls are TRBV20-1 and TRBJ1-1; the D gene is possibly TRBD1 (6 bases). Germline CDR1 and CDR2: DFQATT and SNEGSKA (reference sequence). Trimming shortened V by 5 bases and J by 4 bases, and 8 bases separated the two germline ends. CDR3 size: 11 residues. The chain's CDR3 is CSAPGATEAFF. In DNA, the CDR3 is TGCAGTGCTCCAGGGGCCACTGAAGCTTTCTTT.

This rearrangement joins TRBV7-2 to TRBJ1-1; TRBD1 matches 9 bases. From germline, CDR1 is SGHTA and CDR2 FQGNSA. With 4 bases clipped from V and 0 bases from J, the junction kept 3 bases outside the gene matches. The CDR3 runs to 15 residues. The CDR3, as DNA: TGTGCCAGCAGCTCATACAGGGGGCTGAACACTGAAGCTTTCTTT. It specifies CASSSYRGLNTEAFF.

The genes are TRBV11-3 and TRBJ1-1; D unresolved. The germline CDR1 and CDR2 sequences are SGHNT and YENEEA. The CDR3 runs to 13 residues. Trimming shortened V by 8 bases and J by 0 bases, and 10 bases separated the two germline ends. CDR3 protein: CASAQTLNTEAFF. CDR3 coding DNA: TGTGCCAGCGCACAGACATTGAACACTGAAGCTTTCTTT.

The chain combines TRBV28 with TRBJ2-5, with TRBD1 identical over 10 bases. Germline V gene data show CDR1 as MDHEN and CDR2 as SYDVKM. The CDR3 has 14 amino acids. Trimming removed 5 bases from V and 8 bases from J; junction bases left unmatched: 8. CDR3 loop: CASSRTGGKRTQYF. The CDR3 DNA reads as TGTGCCAGCAGTAGGACAGGGGGGAAGAGAACCCAGTACTTC.

The CDR3 is CASSMRGRTDTQYF. Here the CDR3 DNA reads TGTGCCAGTAGTATGCGGGGGCGCACAGATACGCAGTATTTT. This chain connects TRBV19 to TRBJ2-3; TRBD2 is a possible D gene (7 bases). The CDR3 has 14 residues. Between the trimmed V and J ends, which lost 3 bases and 1 base, there was a span of 8 bases. The germline gives CDR1 LNHDA, CDR2 SQIVND (reference sequence).